Listed below are T cell receptor beta chains from one sample, sequenced in a study of T cell responses to AZD1222 COVID-19 vaccine. The data were produced by immunoSEQ multiplex PCR, yet TCRdb's version contains in-frame clones alone and is incomplete. The table lists roughly 110,000 clones, around 90% of them singletons. Sequenced material: peripheral blood, taken on day 0 of AZD1222 vaccination. The receptors come from an adult in good health. Both conserved end residues are part of each CDR3. A D gene is named only where the DNA matches it firmly. The listing skips clone size in some rows; elsewhere it reads once, few, many or a size class.

v_call	j_call	d_call	cdr3_length	clone_size	cdr3_nt	cdr3_aa
TRBV7-2	TRBJ2-1	.	11	.	TGTGCCAGCAGATCCGACGGTATTGGGTTCTTC	CASRSDGIGFF
TRBV7-2	TRBJ2-5	.	11	.	TGTGCCAGCAGCCCCTTGGGGGCCCAGTACTTC	CASSPLGAQYF
TRBV6-2/TRBV6-3	TRBJ2-7	TRBD1	14	.	TGTGCCAGCAGTACGAGGACAGGGATTTACGAGCAGTACTTC	CASSTRTGIYEQYF
TRBV9	TRBJ1-1	.	13	.	TGTGCCAGCAGCCCTCCTGGGGGCACTGAAGCTTTCTTT	CASSPPGGTEAFF
TRBV19	TRBJ1-2	.	14	.	TGTGCCAGTAGTATAGATGCGGGGGGCCATGGCTACACCTTC	CASSIDAGGHGYTF
TRBV5-6	TRBJ1-6	TRBD1	16	.	TGTGCCAGCAGCCCGGCGGGGGACAGGGGTGGTTCACCCCTCCACTTT	CASSPAGDRGGSPLHF
TRBV13	TRBJ1-2	TRBD1	14	.	TGTGCCAGCAGGAAACAGGGGGCGCCGGTCGGCTACACCTTC	CASRKQGAPVGYTF
TRBV2	TRBJ2-7	.	14	.	TGTGCCAGCTCTGGACAGCTGGGGCCCTACGAGCAGTACTTC	CASSGQLGPYEQYF
TRBV5-1	TRBJ2-7	TRBD2	15	.	TGCGCCAGCAGCTTTGGACTAGCGGGGGCAGGGGAGCAGTACTTC	CASSFGLAGAGEQYF
TRBV12-3/TRBV12-4	TRBJ2-7	.	13	.	TGTGCCAGCAGTGCTACAGGAGTCCACGAGCAGTACTTC	CASSATGVHEQYF
TRBV27	TRBJ2-3	.	16	.	TGTGCCAGCACCCGAGGGGGTCCGGGGGGATCAGATACGCAGTATTTT	CASTRGGPGGSDTQYF
TRBV5-1	TRBJ2-7	TRBD1	17	.	TGCGCCAGCAGTTTTCCCTCTACCTCCGGGACAGACTACGAGCAGTACTTC	CASSFPSTSGTDYEQYF
TRBV7-8	TRBJ2-2	.	15	once	TGTGCCAGCAGCTTAGATTTCGGCGACACCGGGGAGCTGTTTTTT	CASSLDFGDTGELFF
TRBV3-1/TRBV3-2	TRBJ2-5	.	17	few	TGTGCCAGCAGCCAAGAAGATAACAGACCGTACCAAGAGACCCAGTACTTC	CASSQEDNRPYQETQYF
TRBV3-1/TRBV3-2	TRBJ2-2	.	17	.	TGTGCCAGCAGCCAAGAGGTAAAGGGTCGTGTGGGCGGGGAGCTGTTTTTT	CASSQEVKGRVGGELFF
TRBV11-3	TRBJ2-1	TRBD1	13	once	TGTGCCAGCAGCTCCGGACAGGGTAATGAGCAGTTCTTC	CASSSGQGNEQFF
TRBV5-1	TRBJ2-2	TRBD1	15	.	TGCGCCAGCAGCGCAGATAACAGGGGGACCGGGGAGCTGTTTTTT	CASSADNRGTGELFF
TRBV7-9	TRBJ2-3	.	12	.	TGTGCCAGCAGCCGACTTGCGGATACGCAGTATTTT	CASSRLADTQYF
TRBV7-8	TRBJ2-7	.	14	.	TGTGCCAGCAGCCGCGGTCGCCATTCCTACGAGCAGTACTTC	CASSRGRHSYEQYF
TRBV2	TRBJ2-3	.	12	.	TGTGCCAGCAGTACAGTCACAGATACGCAGTATTTT	CASSTVTDTQYF
TRBV4-2	TRBJ1-5	.	14	.	TGTGCCAGCAGCCAAGCCCCCGGGGGCCAGCCCCAGCATTTT	CASSQAPGGQPQHF
TRBV7-2	TRBJ1-5	.	13	.	TGTGCCAGCAGCTTAGACAGCTACCAGCCCCAGCATTTT	CASSLDSYQPQHF
TRBV6-2/TRBV6-3	TRBJ2-7	.	15	.	TGTGCCAGCAGTTACTCGACGGGCAGTAGTTACGAGCAGTACTTC	CASSYSTGSSYEQYF
TRBV5-1	TRBJ1-1	TRBD1	15	.	TGCGCCAGCAGCTCACACCCGACAGGGAATACTGAAGCTTTCTTT	CASSSHPTGNTEAFF
TRBV5-4	TRBJ2-5	.	13	.	TGTGCCAGCAGCTTGGTTGGTTCCGAGACCCAGTACTTC	CASSLVGSETQYF
TRBV18	TRBJ2-7	.	15	once	TGTGCCAGCTCACCCCGGGCGGGCTCGGGCTACGAGCAGTACTTC	CASSPRAGSGYEQYF
TRBV19	TRBJ2-3	TRBD1	15	once	TGTGCCAGTAAGGCAATGGGACAGGGGGCAGATACGCAGTATTTT	CASKAMGQGADTQYF
TRBV7-2	TRBJ1-4	TRBD1	16	.	TGTGCCAGCAGCTCTCAGGGGGGTCGGGCTAATGAAAAACTGTTTTTT	CASSSQGGRANEKLFF
TRBV30	TRBJ2-3	TRBD2	13	.	TGTGCGTTTGATAGCGGGGACACAGATACGCAGTATTTT	CAFDSGDTDTQYF
TRBV6-5	TRBJ2-1	TRBD1	14	once	TGTGCCAGCAGTTATCAGGGGGTGGTCGCAGAGCAGTTCTTC	CASSYQGVVAEQFF
TRBV29-1	TRBJ1-3	.	17	.	TGCAGCGCTGGGTCGACGGAGAACTCCTTCTCTGGAAACACCATATATTTT	CSAGSTENSFSGNTIYF
TRBV28	TRBJ1-4	.	14	.	TGTGCCAGCAGTTTGGGACGTAGTGATGAAAAACTGTTTTTT	CASSLGRSDEKLFF
TRBV11-2	TRBJ1-3	.	17	.	TGTGCCAGCAGCTTACAGGAGGGGGTTTATTCTGGAAACACCATATATTTT	CASSLQEGVYSGNTIYF
TRBV28	TRBJ2-3	TRBD1	13	.	TGTGCCAGCGGACAGGGAACCACAGATACGCAGTATTTT	CASGQGTTDTQYF
TRBV5-1	TRBJ2-7	.	12	.	TGCGCCAGCAGCTTGGCCGGAGACGAGCAGTACTTC	CASSLAGDEQYF
TRBV9	TRBJ2-2	.	17	.	TGTGCCAGCAGCGTAGACTCACGTCCCTCGAACACCGGGGAGCTGTTTTTT	CASSVDSRPSNTGELFF
TRBV5-6	TRBJ1-2	.	12	.	TGTGCCAGCAGCTTGAGTCTAAAAGGCTACACCTTC	CASSLSLKGYTF
TRBV11-2	TRBJ1-5	.	13	.	TGTGCCAGCAGCACCCTAGGGAATCAGCCCCAGCATTTT	CASSTLGNQPQHF
TRBV3-1/TRBV3-2	TRBJ1-1	.	14	.	TGTGCCAGCAGCCGCCTCGTGGGCAGGACTGAAGCTTTCTTT	CASSRLVGRTEAFF
TRBV5-1	TRBJ2-5	TRBD1	16	.	TGCGCCAGCAAAGGGACAGGGGGCGAAGGGTGGGAGACCCAGTACTTC	CASKGTGGEGWETQYF
TRBV27	TRBJ1-6	.	18	.	TGTGCCAGCAGTTTAAGTTTCAAATCGGGACCCTATAATTCACCCCTCCACTTT	CASSLSFKSGPYNSPLHF
TRBV21-1	TRBJ2-3	.	16	.	TGTGCCAGCAGCAAAGTACAAGCGGGGGGGACAGATACGCAGTATTTT	CASSKVQAGGTDTQYF
TRBV5-4	TRBJ1-1	.	13	once	TGTGCCAGCAGCTTGGATATGAACACTGAAGCTTTCTTT	CASSLDMNTEAFF
TRBV10-2	TRBJ1-5	TRBD1	13	.	TGCGCCAGCAGTGCAGGGGGAGATCAGCCCCAGCATTTT	CASSAGGDQPQHF
TRBV27	TRBJ2-1	.	12	.	TGTGCCAGCGGATTATTTGCGGTTGAGCAGTTCTTC	CASGLFAVEQFF
TRBV12-3/TRBV12-4	TRBJ2-7	.	13	.	TGTGCCAGCAGTTTAGGGACGGGGTACGAGCAGTACTTC	CASSLGTGYEQYF
TRBV7-9	TRBJ1-2	TRBD1	14	.	TGTGCCAGCAGCTTAGGAGGGACAGGCTATGGCTACACCTTC	CASSLGGTGYGYTF
TRBV7-9	TRBJ2-5	.	13	few	TGTGCCAGCAGCTTGGGTCAGCAAGAGACCCAGTACTTC	CASSLGQQETQYF
TRBV7-9	TRBJ2-7	.	18	.	TGTGCCAGCAGCTTAGTTGTCGGCGTGGGGGCCACCCGGTACGAGCAGTACTTC	CASSLVVGVGATRYEQYF
TRBV30	TRBJ1-6	TRBD1	15	.	TGTGCCTGGAGTACCTTATCAGGGGGTGGTTCACCCCTCCACTTT	CAWSTLSGGGSPLHF